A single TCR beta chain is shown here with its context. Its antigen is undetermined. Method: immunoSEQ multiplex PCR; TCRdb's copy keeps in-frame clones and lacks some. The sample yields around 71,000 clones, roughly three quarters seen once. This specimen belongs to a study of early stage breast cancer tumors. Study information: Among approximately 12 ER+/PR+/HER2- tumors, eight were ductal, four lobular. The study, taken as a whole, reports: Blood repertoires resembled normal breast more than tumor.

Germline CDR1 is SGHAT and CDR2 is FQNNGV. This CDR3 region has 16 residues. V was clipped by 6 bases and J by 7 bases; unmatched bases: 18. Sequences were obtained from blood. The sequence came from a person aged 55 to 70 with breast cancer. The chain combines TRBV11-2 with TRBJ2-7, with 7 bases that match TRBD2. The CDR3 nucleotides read TGTGCCAGCAGTCCCCGGGAGGTTAATCCCCGGGGGGAGCAGTACTTC. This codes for CASSPREVNPRGEQYF. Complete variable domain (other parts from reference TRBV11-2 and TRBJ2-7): EAGVAQSPRYKIIEKRQSVAFWCNPISGHATLYWYQQILGQGPKLLIQFQNNGVVDDSQLPKDRFSAERLKGVDSTLKIQPAKLEDSAVYLCASSPREVNPRGEQYFGPGTRLTVT.